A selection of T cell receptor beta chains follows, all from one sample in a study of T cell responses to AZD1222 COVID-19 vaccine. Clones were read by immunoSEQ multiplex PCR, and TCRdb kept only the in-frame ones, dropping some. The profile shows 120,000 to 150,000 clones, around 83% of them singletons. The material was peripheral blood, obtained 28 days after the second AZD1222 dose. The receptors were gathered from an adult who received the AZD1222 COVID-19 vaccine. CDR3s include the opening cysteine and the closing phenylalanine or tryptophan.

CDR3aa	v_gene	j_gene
CASSTRVDYEQFF	TRBV19	TRBJ2-1
CASAAGELETQYF	TRBV7-2	TRBJ2-5
CASSQVGRGAEAFF	TRBV4-1	TRBJ1-1
CASKGGADTQYF	TRBV28	TRBJ2-3
CASSYLGQGSYGYTF	TRBV6-5	TRBJ1-2
CASSDPQTQTNYGYTF	TRBV21-1	TRBJ1-2
CSVSQGGRTEAFF	TRBV29-1	TRBJ1-1
CASSPRTSEETQYF	TRBV18	TRBJ2-5
CASSPPVRENYEQYF	TRBV7-8	TRBJ2-7
CASSLGQNYGYTF	TRBV18	TRBJ1-2
CAISESTGYTEAFF	TRBV10-3	TRBJ1-1
CASSRVTDQPQHF	TRBV7-2	TRBJ1-5
CASSVSFQPQHF	TRBV28	TRBJ1-5
CASSPPGAYEQYF	TRBV5-4	TRBJ2-7
CASSPRTSRNTEAFF	TRBV18	TRBJ1-1
CASSLAGRTDTQYF	TRBV3-1/TRBV3-2	TRBJ2-3
CASSRDRVKSGANVLTF	TRBV5-4	TRBJ2-6
CASSLLSGPNGYTF	TRBV7-8	TRBJ1-2
CASSPNGGYGYTF	TRBV3-1/TRBV3-2	TRBJ1-2
CASRASGSINEQFF	TRBV6-5	TRBJ2-1
CASSPQGWDGNQPQHF	TRBV18	TRBJ1-5
CASSPGTLYEQYF	TRBV5-1	TRBJ2-7
CASSENFGQPQHF	TRBV10-1	TRBJ1-5
CASSRDRQETQYF	TRBV6-5	TRBJ2-5
CASSSGSERDF	TRBV12-3/TRBV12-4	TRBJ2-4
CASQDRGQETQYF	TRBV5-4	TRBJ2-5